One sample yielded the 21 T cell receptor beta chains listed below, sequenced in a study of spatial heterogeneity in lung cancer. TCRdb ran MiXCR on the 5' RACE reads and lists one entry per CDR3 protein. The sample lists under 4,000 distinct CDR3 sequences; 29% were seen once. Time point: sample taken at primary tumor resection. Material for sequencing was whole RNA from tumor, nontumor lung or frozen PBMC, left unsorted. The specimen comprised PBMCs, sampled at surgery. These TCRs come from a female donor with early-stage non-small cell lung cancer.

A remark on this clonotype: This beta chain represents an off-target read in a library built for alpha chains; its size is of limited meaning. This chain connects TRBV27 to TRBJ2-3, with D possibly matching TRBD1 (6 bases). Germline lookup yields CDR1 MNHEY and CDR2 SMNVEV (reference sequence). The CDR3 is made up of 15 amino acids. V was clipped by 6 bases and J by 2 bases, with 15 bases between them. The CDR3 spells CASRPRQALTDTQYF. The DNA of the CDR3 is TGTGCCAGCAGACCTCGACAGGCACTCACAGATACGCAGTATTTT.

Note on this clonotype: This beta chain appears as a stray read in a library generated for alpha chains; its size is not informative. This chain joins TRBV7-8 and TRBJ2-2; D gene uncertain. The V gene lost 2 bases and the J gene lost 7 bases, with 11 bases spanning the gap. Germline assignment: CDR1 SGHVS and CDR2 FQNEAQ. This CDR3 region has 14 residues. DNA for the CDR3: TGTGCCAGCAGCTTATACCCCCGCCACGGGGAGCTGTTTTTT. Protein product: CASSLYPRHGELFF.

As for this clonotype: Found in a library prepared for alpha chains, this beta chain is an off-target read, and its abundance has little meaning. V gene TRBV12-3 or TRBV12-4 combines with J gene TRBJ2-7; D gene ambiguous. Trimming took 3 bases from V and 4 from J, leaving 7 bases between them. CDR3 size: 12 residues. The CDR3 bases are TGTGCCAGCAGTTTTAGAGGTTACGAGCAGTACTTC. This translates into CASSFRGYEQYF.

Remarks on this clonotype: This beta chain is off target for a library built for alpha chains, so its abundance means little. The chain couples TRBV3-1 to TRBJ2-3; D uncertain. This CDR3 has 15 amino acids. The germline V and J ends were trimmed by 2 bases and 2 bases, with 11 bases remaining between them. Germline assignment: CDR1 LGHDT and CDR2 YNNKEL (reference sequence). The CDR3, as DNA: TGTGCCAGCAGCCAACTTGGTTCCTACACAGATACGCAGTATTTT. Translating gives CASSQLGSYTDTQYF.

Concerning this clonotype itself: This beta chain turned up in a library designed for alpha chains; as an off-target read, its abundance says little. This chain uses TRBV6-5 with TRBJ2-3; the D is unclear. There are 15 residues in the CDR3. Germline CDR1 and CDR2: MNHEY and SVGAGI. V was clipped by 2 bases and J by 1 base, with 10 bases between them. The CDR3 sequence: CASSYATVRTDTQYF. CDR3 DNA: TGTGCCAGCAGTTACGCGACTGTACGCACAGATACGCAGTATTTT.

As for this clonotype: As an off-target read in a library built for alpha chains, this beta chain has a frequency of little significance. The chain recombines TRBV30 with TRBJ2-1, with 7 bases fitting TRBD1. The CDR3 consists of 15 residues. Germline V gives CDR1 GTSNPN, CDR2 SVGIG (reference sequence). J lost 7 bases, V lost 4 bases, and 13 bases had no gene match. CDR3 coding DNA: TGTGCCTGGACCCAGGGGACAGACCTCGGAAATGAGCAGTTCTTC. It specifies CAWTQGTDLGNEQFF.

This clonotype appeared once. This beta chain is an off-target read within a library intended for alpha chains, so its frequency means little. The chain links TRBV6-5 to TRBJ2-7; maybe TRBD1 (5 bases). V was pared by 8 bases and J by 0 bases, with 11 bases between. CDR1 MNHEY and CDR2 SVGAGI come from the germline V gene. The CDR3 contains 13 residues. CDR3 protein: CASYRQFSYEQYF. The CDR3 coding sequence is TGTGCCAGCTATAGACAGTTCTCCTACGAGCAGTACTTC.

Remarks on this clonotype: This beta chain came through as a stray read in a library set up for alpha chains, and its size says little. The rearrangement links TRBV6-5 to TRBJ2-1, with 12 nucleotides matching TRBD2. V was clipped by 3 bases and J by 6 bases; unmatched bases: 3. This CDR3 is built from 15 residues. Germline V gene data show CDR1 as MNHEY and CDR2 as SVGAGI. The CDR3 nucleotides read TGTGCCAGCAGTTATCGGACTAGCGGGACCAATGAGCAGTTCTTC. It specifies CASSYRTSGTNEQFF.

This clonotype is classed as medium-sized (0.01 to 0.1%). Since the library was made to target alpha chains, this beta chain is a stray read and its abundance is not meaningful. CDR3 nucleotide sequence: TGTGCCAGCAGTTCTAGCGGGAGTTTCTACAATGAGCAGTTCTTC. Translating it yields CASSSSGSFYNEQFF. The rearrangement links TRBV27 to TRBJ2-1; 10 nucleotides line up with TRBD2. V lost 4 bases and J lost 3; bases outside the gene matches: 3. Germline V lookup: CDR1 MNHEY, CDR2 SMNVEV (reference sequence). This CDR3 contains 15 residues.

A few counts support this clonotype. The library was built for alpha chains, so this beta chain is an off-target read and its size means little. The chain employs TRBV6-6 and TRBJ2-3; D is uncertain. The germline CDR1 and CDR2 sequences are MNHNY and SVGAGI (reference sequence). V lost 1 base, J lost 1 base, and 3 bases lay in between. CDR3 length: 13 residues. The chain's CDR3 is CASSYYGTDTQYF. The CDR3 region has the DNA TGTGCCAGCAGTTACTACGGCACAGATACGCAGTATTTT.

Concerning this clonotype itself: For a library built for alpha chains, this beta chain is a stray read; little rests on its size. The chain carries TRBV10-3 and TRBJ2-2; D perhaps matches TRBD1 (6 bases). CDR3 length: 14 amino acids. V was clipped by 6 bases and J by 7 bases, with 15 bases between them. Germline CDR1 and CDR2: ENHRY and SYGVKD. CDR3 nucleotide sequence: TGTGCCATCAGGGCACAGGGAATGAACGGGGAGCTGTTTTTT. Its translation is CAIRAQGMNGELFF.

This clonotype was counted between two and nine times. The library was prepared for alpha chains; this beta chain is a stray read, so its frequency means little. J is TRBJ2-7 and V is TRBV27; TRBD2 agrees at 8 bases. The length of the CDR3 is 16 residues. Germline assignment: CDR1 MNHEY and CDR2 SMNVEV (reference sequence). Unmatched junction bases numbered 13, after V lost 5 bases and J lost 4 bases. CDR3 region: CASSTTGTSMGYEQYF. The CDR3 DNA follows: TGTGCCAGCAGTACGACCGGGACTAGTATGGGTTACGAGCAGTACTTC.

This clonotype was seen a handful of times. As an off-target read in a library built for alpha chains, this beta chain has a frequency of little significance. The V call is TRBV6-1, the J call TRBJ2-7, with 7 nucleotides matching TRBD2. With V trimmed by 0 bases and J by 0 bases, 5 bases remained unmatched. Germline CDR1 reads MNHNS; CDR2 reads SASEGT. The CDR3 runs to 16 residues. The CDR3 coding sequence is TGTGCCAGCAGTGAAGCGGTGGGAGGGCCCTCCTACGAGCAGTACTTC. Translation gives CASSEAVGGPSYEQYF.

For this clonotype: Little can be read into the size of this beta chain, an off-target read in a library designed for alpha chains. The chain joins TRBV7-2 to TRBJ2-1, with 8 nucleotides matching TRBD1. The length of the CDR3 is 14 residues. Trimming at V came to 5 bases and at J to 7 bases, leaving 7 bases not matched to a gene. The germline V gene encodes CDR1 SGHTA and CDR2 FQGNSA. CDR3 region: CASSPYRGWNEQFF. In DNA, the CDR3 is TGTGCCAGCAGCCCTTACAGGGGGTGGAATGAGCAGTTCTTC.

In this sample, this clonotype turned up a few times. The library was prepared for alpha chains; this beta chain is a stray read, so its frequency means little. The chain recombines TRBV7-2 with TRBJ2-7; a weak D match, TRBD2 (6 bases). With 0 bases removed from V and 2 bases from J, the gap between germline ends came to 11 bases. The CDR3 has 15 residues. Germline-derived CDR1 and CDR2 are SGHTA and FQGNSA. CDR3: CASSLASGGTYEQYV. The CDR3 coding sequence is TGTGCCAGCAGCTTAGCCAGCGGAGGGACCTACGAGCAGTACGTC.

This clonotype was counted only a few times. Because this beta chain is a stray read in a library intended to capture alpha chains, its abundance should not be given much weight. This chain links TRBV18 with TRBJ2-1; D uncertain. Trimming stripped 2 bases from V and 5 bases from J, with 4 bases between. The CDR3 is 12 amino acids. Per germline, CDR1 KGHSH and CDR2 LQKENI. In nucleotides, the CDR3 is TGTGCCAGCTCACCAGGGGACAATGAGCAGTTCTTC. Protein: CASSPGDNEQFF. Combining the CDR3 with reference TRBV18 and TRBJ2-1 gives the whole variable domain NAGVMQNPRHLVRRRGQEARLRCSPMKGHSHVYWYRQLPEEGLKFMVYLQKENIIDESGMPKERFSAEFPKEGPSILRIQQVVRGDSAAYFCASSPGDNEQFFGPGTRLTVL.

The table lists this clonotype with a few counts. The size of this beta chain means little, since it is a stray read in a library made for alpha chains. The chain has TRBV5-1 and TRBJ2-7; a possible D gene is TRBD2 (5 bases). The CDR3 has 12 amino acids. Germline-derived CDR1 and CDR2 are SGHRS and YFSETQ. Trimming left V 6 bases short and J 0 bases short, with 7 bases between. Here the CDR3 reads CASTGNSYEQYF. The CDR3 DNA sequence: TGCGCCAGCACGGGGAACTCCTACGAGCAGTACTTC.

This clonotype showed up just a few times. For a library built for alpha chains, this beta chain is a stray read; little rests on its size. The chain employs TRBV4-3 and TRBJ2-5; a possible D gene is TRBD2 (6 bases). V was clipped by 0 bases and J by 4 bases, with 12 bases between them. This CDR3 contains 15 residues. CDR1 and CDR2 from the germline V gene are LGHNA and YSLEER. CDR3 loop: CASSQDLWGGETQYF. CDR3 bases: TGCGCCAGCAGCCAAGATCTTTGGGGAGGAGAGACCCAGTACTTC.

Comment on this clonotype: Little can be read into the size of this beta chain, an off-target read in a library designed for alpha chains. The V gene is TRBV6-1, the J gene TRBJ2-4; 8 bases align to TRBD2. The V and J ends lost 0 bases and 1 base, in that order; junction bases with no gene match: 17. This CDR3 is built from 21 residues. Germline CDR1 reads MNHNS; CDR2 reads SASEGT. The CDR3, as DNA: TGTGCCAGCAGTGAAGCGCTTCGCGGGGGGCCCATCAGAGGGGCCAAAAACATTCAGTACTTC. Its translation is CASSEALRGGPIRGAKNIQYF.

This clonotype was recorded a few times. Since the library was made to target alpha chains, this beta chain is a stray read and its abundance is not meaningful. The chain couples TRBV5-1 to TRBJ2-5; D possibly matches TRBD1 or TRBD2 (5 bases each). Trimming took 2 bases from V and 5 from J, leaving 13 bases between them. Germline V lookup: CDR1 SGHRS, CDR2 YFSETQ. The CDR3 spans 14 residues. CDR3 region: CASSLEGRVETQYF. CDR3 nucleotide sequence: TGCGCCAGCAGCTTAGAGGGCAGGGTTGAGACCCAGTACTTC.

This clonotype is categorized as medium-sized. This beta chain was picked up by a library intended for alpha chains and is off target, so its count carries little meaning. The CDR3 DNA sequence: TGTGCCAGCAGCTTAGGGGCTAGCTTCGGCAATGAGCAGTTCTTC. This translates into CASSLGASFGNEQFF. The chain has TRBV7-2 and TRBJ2-1, with D possibly matching TRBD2 (5 bases). Germline CDR1 reads SGHTA; CDR2 reads FQGNSA. This CDR3 has 15 amino acids. Trimming left V 1 base short and J 6 bases short, with 13 bases between.